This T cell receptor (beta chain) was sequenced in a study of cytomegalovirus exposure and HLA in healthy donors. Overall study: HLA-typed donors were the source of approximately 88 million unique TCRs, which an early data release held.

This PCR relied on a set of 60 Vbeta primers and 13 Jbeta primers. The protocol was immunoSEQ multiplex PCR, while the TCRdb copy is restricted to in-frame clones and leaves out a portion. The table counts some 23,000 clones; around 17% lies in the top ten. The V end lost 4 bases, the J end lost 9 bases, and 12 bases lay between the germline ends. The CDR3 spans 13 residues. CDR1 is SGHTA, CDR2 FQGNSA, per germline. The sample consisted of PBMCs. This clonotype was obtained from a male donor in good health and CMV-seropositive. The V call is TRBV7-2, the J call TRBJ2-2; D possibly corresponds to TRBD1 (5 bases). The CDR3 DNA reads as TGTGCCAGCAGCTGGCAGGGAAGTAGGGAGCTGTTTTTT. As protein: CASSWQGSRELFF.